This TCR beta chain was observed in a study of OX40 agonist ivuxolimab in advanced cancers. Looking at the study overall: Cohort: approximately 79% men, mean age about 60, aged roughly 23 to 79.

J was trimmed by 0 bases and V by 4 bases; bases with no gene match: 6. The CDR3 contains 16 residues. Repertoires were generated with immunoSEQ multiplex PCR, while TCRdb's copy carries only in-frame clones and drops some. The table lists approximately 99,000 clones, around 96% of them singletons. This clone appeared once. The genes are TRBV6-7 and TRBJ2-1, with 7 bases that match TRBD2. TRBV6-7 has ORF status, its function being uncertain. This TCR came from an adult with an advanced solid tumor such as melanoma, head and neck, liver or kidney cancer. The input for sequencing was CD4+ or CD8+ T cells sorted from blood, taken in a trial of the OX40 agonist ivuxolimab. This CDR3 reads CASSSVTSLSYNEQFF. CDR3 DNA sequence: TGTGCCAGCAGTTCCGTGACTAGCCTCTCCTACAATGAGCAGTTCTTC.